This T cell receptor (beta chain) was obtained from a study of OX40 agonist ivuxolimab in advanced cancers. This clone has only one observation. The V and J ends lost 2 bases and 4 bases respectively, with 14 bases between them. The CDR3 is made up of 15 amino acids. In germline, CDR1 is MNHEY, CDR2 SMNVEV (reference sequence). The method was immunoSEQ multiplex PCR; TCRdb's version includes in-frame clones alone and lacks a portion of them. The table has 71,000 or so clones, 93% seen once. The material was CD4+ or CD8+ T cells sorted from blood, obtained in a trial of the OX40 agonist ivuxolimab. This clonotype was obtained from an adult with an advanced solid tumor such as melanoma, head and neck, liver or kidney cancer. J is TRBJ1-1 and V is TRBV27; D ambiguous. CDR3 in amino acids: CASSLMGGGGTEAFF. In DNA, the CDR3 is TGTGCCAGCAGTTTAATGGGTGGAGGAGGCACTGAAGCTTTCTTT.